This T cell receptor (beta chain) came from a study of OX40 agonist ivuxolimab in advanced cancers. Study at large: Every 2 weeks, patients received ivuxolimab intravenously, dosed at 0.01 to 10 mg/kg.

Only one count was recorded for this clone. As yet, its antigen is unknown. The assay was immunoSEQ multiplex PCR, and TCRdb's table has in-frame clones only and misses some. This sample yields roughly 59,000 clones, of which 90% to 95% are seen a single time; roughly an eighth belongs to the top ten. Study results and caveats: In general, CD8+ T cells held more expanded clones than CD4+ did, on average. Among the nonresponders, some also had low normalized T-cell clonal expansion. The CD4+ and CD8+ T cells in the blood had expanded clonally by week 6 at 0.1 to 3.0 mg/kg.

The TCR comes from an adult with an advanced solid tumor such as melanoma, head and neck, liver or kidney cancer. The sample here was CD4+ or CD8+ T cells sorted from blood, taken in a trial of the OX40 agonist ivuxolimab.

CDR3 amino acids: CASSGGLAVYNEQFF. The CDR3 nucleotides are TGTGCCAGCAGTGGGGGACTAGCGGTGTACAATGAGCAGTTCTTC. The chain employs TRBV5-5 and TRBJ2-1, with TRBD2 identical over 11 bases. Per the germline V gene, CDR1 is SGHKS and CDR2 is YYEKEE (reference sequence). J gave up 4 bases and V 5 bases, and 5 bases lay outside the gene matches. This CDR3 contains 15 residues.